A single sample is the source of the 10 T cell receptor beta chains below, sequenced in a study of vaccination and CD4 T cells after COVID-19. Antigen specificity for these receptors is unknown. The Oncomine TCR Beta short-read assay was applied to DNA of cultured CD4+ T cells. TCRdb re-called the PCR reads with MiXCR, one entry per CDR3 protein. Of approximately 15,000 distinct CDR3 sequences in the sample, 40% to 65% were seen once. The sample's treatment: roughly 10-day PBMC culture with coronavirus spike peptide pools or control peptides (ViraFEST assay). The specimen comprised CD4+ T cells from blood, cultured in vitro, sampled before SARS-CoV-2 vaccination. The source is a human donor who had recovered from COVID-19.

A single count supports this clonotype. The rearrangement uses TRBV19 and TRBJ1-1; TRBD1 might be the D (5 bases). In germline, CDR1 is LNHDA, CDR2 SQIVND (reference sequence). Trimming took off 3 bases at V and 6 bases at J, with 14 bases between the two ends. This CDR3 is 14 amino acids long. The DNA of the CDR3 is TGTGCCAGTAGTATTCGAGGGGTGCGGGCTGAAGCTTTCTTT. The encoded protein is CASSIRGVRAEAFF.

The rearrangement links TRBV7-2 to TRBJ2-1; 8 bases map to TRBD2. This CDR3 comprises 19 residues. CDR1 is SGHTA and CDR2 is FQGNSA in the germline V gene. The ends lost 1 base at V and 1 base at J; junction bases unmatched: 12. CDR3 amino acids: CASSLEDRTAGGSYNEQFF. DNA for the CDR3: TGTGCCAGCAGCTTAGAAGATAGAACTGCGGGGGGTTCCTACAATGAGCAGTTCTTC.

CDR3 residues: CATSPQGQGSYEQYF. CDR3 nucleotides: TGTGCCACCTCCCCTCAGGGGCAGGGGTCTTACGAGCAGTACTTC. The chain links TRBV19 to TRBJ2-7, with a tentative D call TRBD1 (6 bases). V was shortened by 10 bases and J by 4 bases, with 23 bases between the two germline ends. This CDR3 comprises 15 residues. Germline assignment: CDR1 LNHDA and CDR2 SQIVND (reference sequence). Combining the CDR3 with reference TRBV19 and TRBJ2-7 gives the whole variable domain DGGITQSPKYLFRKEGQNVTLSCEQNLNHDAMYWYRQDPGQGLRLIYYSQIVNDFQKGDIAEGYSVSREKKESFPLTVTSAQKNPTAFYLCATSPQGQGSYEQYFGPGTRLTVT.

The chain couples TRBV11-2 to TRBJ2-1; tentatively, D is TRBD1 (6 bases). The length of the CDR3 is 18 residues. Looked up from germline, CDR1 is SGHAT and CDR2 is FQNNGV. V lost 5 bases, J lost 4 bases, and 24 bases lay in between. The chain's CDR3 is CASSLKLTTGTGYNEQFF. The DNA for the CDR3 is TGTGCCAGCAGCCTCAAACTGACTACAGGGACCGGGTACAATGAGCAGTTCTTC. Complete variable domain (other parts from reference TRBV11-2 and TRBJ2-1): EAGVAQSPRYKIIEKRQSVAFWCNPISGHATLYWYQQILGQGPKLLIQFQNNGVVDDSQLPKDRFSAERLKGVDSTLKIQPAKLEDSAVYLCASSLKLTTGTGYNEQFFGPGTRLTVL.

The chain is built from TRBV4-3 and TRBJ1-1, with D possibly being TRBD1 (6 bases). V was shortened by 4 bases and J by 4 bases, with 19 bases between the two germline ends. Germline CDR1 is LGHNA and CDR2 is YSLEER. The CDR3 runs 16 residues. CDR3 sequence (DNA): TGCGCCAGCAGCCCACAGTTCCAGGGCAGGGGCACTGAAGCTTTCTTT. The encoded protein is CASSPQFQGRGTEAFF.

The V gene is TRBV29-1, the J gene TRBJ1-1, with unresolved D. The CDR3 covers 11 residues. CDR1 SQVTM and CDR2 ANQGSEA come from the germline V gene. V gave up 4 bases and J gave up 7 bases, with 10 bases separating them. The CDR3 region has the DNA TGCAGCGTTGCGGGGTCCGTTGAAGCTTTCTTT. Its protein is CSVAGSVEAFF.

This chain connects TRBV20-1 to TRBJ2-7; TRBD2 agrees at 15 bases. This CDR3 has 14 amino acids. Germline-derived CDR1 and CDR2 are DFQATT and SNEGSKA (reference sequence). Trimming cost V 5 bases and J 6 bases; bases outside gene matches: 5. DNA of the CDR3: TGCAGTGCTCGGACTAGCGGGGGGGCAGGCGAGCAGTACTTC. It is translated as CSARTSGGAGEQYF.

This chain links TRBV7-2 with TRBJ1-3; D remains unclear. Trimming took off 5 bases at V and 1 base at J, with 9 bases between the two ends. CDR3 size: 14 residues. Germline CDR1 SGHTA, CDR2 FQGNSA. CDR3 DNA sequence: TGTGCCAGCAGCCCCTTACCATCTGGAAACACCATATATTTT. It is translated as CASSPLPSGNTIYF.

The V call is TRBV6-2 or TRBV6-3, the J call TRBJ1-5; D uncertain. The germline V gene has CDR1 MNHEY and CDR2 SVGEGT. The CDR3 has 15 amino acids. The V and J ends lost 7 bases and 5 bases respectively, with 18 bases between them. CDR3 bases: TGTGCCAGCACCAATTCAGGACGGACTTATCAGCCCCAGCATTTT. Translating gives CASTNSGRTYQPQHF.

The CDR3 region is CASSPGTGNYGYTF. The CDR3 DNA reads as TGTGCCAGCTCCCCCGGGACAGGGAACTATGGCTACACCTTC. The chain carries TRBV18 and TRBJ1-2; the match to TRBD1 covers 9 bases. CDR3 size: 14 residues. V lost 6 bases to trimming and J lost 2 bases; unmatched junction nucleotides: 4. Germline V gene data show CDR1 as KGHSH and CDR2 as LQKENI.